This TCR beta chain is drawn from a study of T cells in Graves' hyperthyroidism and ophthalmopathy (dated by TCRdb to about 2019). Context from the whole study: Peripheral blood was sampled at the time of initial diagnosis, prior to any treatment. The 95 to 100 discovery patients were randomly divided into training and test sets at a 7:3 ratio. TCR V-J signatures able to tell the groups apart were searched for in a discovery cohort of 90 to 100 patients, of whom more than 40 had Graves' ophthalmopathy and 55 to 60 had stable Graves' hyperthyroidism. Whether ophthalmopathy could be predicted prospectively was tested in an independent validation cohort made up of 18 to 20 hyperthyroidism patients plus 17 patients who later progressed to ophthalmopathy. TCR Vbeta CDR3 sequencing of roughly 140 peripheral blood samples (over 40 ophthalmopathy, some 75 hyperthyroidism and some 17 progressor patients) is reported in the paper. Once sampling was done, hyperthyroidism patients were given methimazole at a starting dose of 30 mg daily, whereas ophthalmopathy patients were given high-dose intravenous methylprednisolone. In addition, the study compared T-cell repertoires in thyroid tissue and in blood from five or six Graves' hyperthyroidism patients.

The full study reports these points: A model built on a 13 V-J signature distinguished ophthalmopathy from stable hyperthyroidism, reaching 87.88% sensitivity and under 84% specificity in cross-validation and 80%/75% in testing. No statistical method was used to fix the sample size in advance, and group allocation was not hidden from the investigators. Blood samples also contained most of the expanded thyroid clonotypes (frequency above 0.001), which suggests that blood repertoires may reflect thyroid immune responses. In validation, progression to ophthalmopathy was predicted by the model with 55% to 71% sensitivity and 72% to 85% specificity, a median of 6.5 months before onset.

The CDR3 numbers 14 residues from cysteine through phenylalanine. CDR3 DNA is the only sequence kept; it has 42 bases, read in frame from the first base. V is shortened by 2 bases, J by 8 bases, and the region joining them spans 15 bases. The TCR beta CDR3 regions were amplified from RNA transcripts. A first-round RT-PCR of the TCR CDR3 used the HTBI primer set with the Qiagen OneStep RT-PCR kit. The libraries were constructed in a second round of multiplex PCR and then size-selected and purified. The libraries were sequenced on an Illumina HiSeq2000 using paired-end 100 bp reads. The paper's processing steps were these. Raw data were processed with SOAPnuke, discarding reads with adapters, uncalled bases, mean Phred below 15, or no exact constant-primer or identifier match. COPE v1.2.5 was used to merge the high-quality paired reads, and each unique nucleotide sequence was defined as a clonotype. MiTCR v1.1 was used to align the clonotypes against IMGT TRBV, TRBD and TRBJ reference segments. The analysis included only V-J combinations with a frequency above 0.0001, which together covered 99% to 99.2% of the repertoires. The TCS score was defined as the ratio of F50 (clonal expansion) to E x V (chaos), calculated using BLOSUM62-based TCRdist between CDR3 peptides within each V-J. Welch's t-statistics and random forest reduced around 550 V-J features to around 14, which were used in a naive Bayes classifier (R e1071). The public reads were reanalyzed by TCRdb: fastp trimming at Q25, MiXCR alignment, in-frame beta chains only. CDR3 protein duplicates are merged, each entry listing the most common genes and DNA. What appears here as the V and J calls and clone size reflects TCRdb's work, not the paper's. Across this sample there are 550,000 to 850,000 distinct CDR3 sequences, with under 20% seen only once. Over 15% of the sample comes from the top ten.

Hyperthyroidism patients were aged 18 to 65 years and newly diagnosed, with disease duration of less than 2 months. Patients with uncontrolled infections, other autoimmune diseases, pregnancy or lactation were excluded. Diagnoses were established on the basis of clinical symptoms, serum thyroxine and TRAb, thyroid ultrasound, and orbital computed tomography. Blood from progressor patients was drawn when they were first diagnosed with hyperthyroidism, before any ophthalmopathy symptoms appeared. PBMCs were separated from roughly 10 ml of fresh peripheral blood using Ficoll-Paque density gradient centrifugation. Progressor patients were initially diagnosed with Graves' hyperthyroidism and developed ophthalmopathy during follow-up. Total RNA was extracted using Trizol reagent, and RNA quality was assessed on an Agilent 2100 Bioanalyzer. This clonotype came up many times. Its antigen is unknown. Base qualities are missing; no much larger clone stands one base away.

The sequence is built from TRBV12-3 or TRBV12-4 and TRBJ1-2; the D segment cannot be called with confidence. Input material: blood. The clonotype was recovered from a woman between 50 and 59 years old with Graves' hyperthyroidism that later progressed to Graves' ophthalmopathy. The DNA is TGTGCCAGCAGTTTATTACAACTGTCTATGGGCTACACCTTC. Translated, this is CASSLLQLSMGYTF.